The 8 T cell receptor beta chains presented below share a single source sample, sequenced in a study of long-term antiretroviral therapy in people with HIV. immunoSEQ v3.0 was run at survey level. The method was immunoSEQ multiplex PCR; TCRdb's version includes in-frame clones alone and lacks a portion of them. Among just under 35,000 clones listed, approximately 85% were seen once. The source material was unsorted PBMCs, sampled about 2.7 years before starting antiretroviral therapy. The receptors stem from a woman younger than 45 with HIV.

The V call is TRBV27, the J call TRBJ1-2; D may be TRBD1 (5 bases). This CDR3 is built from 15 residues. Germline CDR1 is MNHEY and CDR2 is SMNVEV (reference sequence). Trimming left V 6 bases short and J 0 bases short, with 14 bases between. CDR3 DNA: TGTGCCAGCAGCGGTCGGGGCCGCGCTAACTATGGCTACACCTTC. Translated, it gives CASSGRGRANYGYTF.

The chain couples TRBV7-8 to TRBJ1-2; 9 bases fit TRBD1. V was pared by 2 bases and J by 5 bases, with 3 bases of the junction left unmatched. Germline CDR1 and CDR2: SGHVS and FQNEAQ. The CDR3 covers 14 residues. The CDR3, as DNA: TGTGCCAGCAGCTTAAGGACAGGGGCTTATGGCTACACCTTC. This gives the protein CASSLRTGAYGYTF.

This rearrangement joins TRBV7-3 to TRBJ2-3; no definite D call. The CDR3 extends over 16 amino acids. Germline assignment: CDR1 SGHTA and CDR2 FQGTGA. V gave up 5 bases and J gave up 2 bases, with 17 bases separating them. CDR3 coding DNA: TGTGCCAGCAGCCCCCAACGCTTACTAAACACAGATACGCAGTATTTT. Encoded protein: CASSPQRLLNTDTQYF.

This chain links TRBV30 with TRBJ2-7, with 12 nucleotides matching TRBD1. The germline gives CDR1 GTSNPN, CDR2 SVGIG (reference sequence). This CDR3 comprises 15 residues. Trimming removed 3 bases from V and 6 bases from J; junction bases left unmatched: 9. The CDR3 DNA follows: TGTGCCTGGAGCGGGGACAGGGGGCTCGGCCCCGAGCAGTACTTC. Translated, it gives CAWSGDRGLGPEQYF.

The chain employs TRBV5-1 and TRBJ2-1; D uncertain. Trimming removed 4 bases at V and 2 bases at J, with 16 bases between. The CDR3 runs 16 residues. Germline-derived CDR1 and CDR2 are SGHRS and YFSETQ. The chain's CDR3 is CASSPRPPAPYNEQFF. CDR3 nucleotide sequence: TGCGCCAGCAGCCCCCGCCCACCAGCCCCCTACAATGAGCAGTTCTTC.

V and J are TRBV10-2 and TRBJ1-2; D uncertain. Trimming stripped 2 bases from V and 0 bases from J, with 4 bases between. Germline CDR1 is WSHSY and CDR2 is SAAADI. The CDR3 extends over 13 amino acids. CDR3 DNA sequence: TGCGCCAGCAGTGAGAGACCTAACTATGGCTACACCTTC. It codes for CASSERPNYGYTF.

The chain recombines TRBV18 with TRBJ2-3; perhaps D is TRBD1 or TRBD2 (6 bases each). The CDR3 totals 16 residues. Germline V CDR1 and CDR2: KGHSH, LQKENI. Trimming pared 3 bases from V and 1 base from J, leaving 14 bases between. The chain's CDR3 is CASSPPSRGGTDTQYF. For the CDR3, the DNA is TGTGCCAGCTCACCCCCAAGTAGGGGGGGCACAGATACGCAGTATTTT.

The rearrangement links TRBV5-1 to TRBJ2-3; D unclear. Germline V gene sequence: CDR1 SGHRS, CDR2 YFSETQ. Deletions cut 1 base from V and 0 bases from J, with 9 bases between. This CDR3 region has 15 residues. The CDR3 sequence: CASSLPTPSTDTQYF. For the CDR3, the DNA is TGCGCCAGCAGCTTGCCCACCCCTAGCACAGATACGCAGTATTTT.